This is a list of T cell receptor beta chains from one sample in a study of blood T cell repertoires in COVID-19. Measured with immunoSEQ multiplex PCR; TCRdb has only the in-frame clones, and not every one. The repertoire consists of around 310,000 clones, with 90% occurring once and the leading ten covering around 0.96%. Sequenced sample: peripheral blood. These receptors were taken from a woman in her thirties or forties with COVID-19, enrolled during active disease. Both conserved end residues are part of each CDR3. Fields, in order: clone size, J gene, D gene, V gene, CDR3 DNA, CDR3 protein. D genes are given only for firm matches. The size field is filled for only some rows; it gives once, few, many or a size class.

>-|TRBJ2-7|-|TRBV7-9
TGTGCCAGCAGCTTAGCTGGAGGCCTGTGGGAGCAGTACTTC
CASSLAGGLWEQYF
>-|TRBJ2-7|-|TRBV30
TGTGCCTGGGCAGGTTGGCCGGAATCCTACGAGCAGTACTTC
CAWAGWPESYEQYF
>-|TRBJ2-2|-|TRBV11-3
TGTGCCAGCAGCTGGGGGACAAACACCGGGGAGCTGTTTTTT
CASSWGTNTGELFF
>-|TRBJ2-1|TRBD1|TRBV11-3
TGTGCCAGCAGCCAGCGGGACAGGGGATTGTCTGAGCAGTTCTTC
CASSQRDRGLSEQFF
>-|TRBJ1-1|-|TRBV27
TGTGCCAGCAGTTATAGCAGCCACACTGAAGCTTTCTTT
CASSYSSHTEAFF
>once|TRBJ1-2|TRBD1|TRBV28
TGTGCCAGCAGTTTATTCAGCTCCCAGGGCACTGCAGGGGGCGGCTACACCTTC
CASSLFSSQGTAGGGYTF
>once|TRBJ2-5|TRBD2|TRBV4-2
TGTGCCAGCAGCCAAGATCTAGCGGGGGGAAGAACCCAGTACTTC
CASSQDLAGGRTQYF
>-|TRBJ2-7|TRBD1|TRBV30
TGTGCCTGGAAATCGTTGCGGGACAGGGGGCTGTACGAGCAGTACTTC
CAWKSLRDRGLYEQYF
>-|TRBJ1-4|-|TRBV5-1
TGCGCCAGCAGCATTGGGGCCTTACGCAACCCCCCTCACGCAACTAATGAAAAACTGTTTTTT
CASSIGALRNPPHATNEKLFF
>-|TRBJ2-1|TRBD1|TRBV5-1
TGCGCCAGCAGCAAGGGACAGGGAGGAGTGGATGAGCAGTTCTTC
CASSKGQGGVDEQFF
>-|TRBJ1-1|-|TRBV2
TGTGCCAGCAGTGAAGCGCTTAGGGGCCTGGCTTTCTTT
CASSEALRGLAFF
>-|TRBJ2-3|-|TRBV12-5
TGTGCTAGTGGTTTCGGCACAGATACGCAGTATTTT
CASGFGTDTQYF
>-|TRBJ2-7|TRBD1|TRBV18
TGTGCCAGCTCACCCCGCCAGGGGGCTACGCCTAACGAGCAGTACTTC
CASSPRQGATPNEQYF
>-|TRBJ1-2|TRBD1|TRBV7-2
TGTGCCAGCAGCTGGGACAGCAATAGCTATGGCTACACCTTC
CASSWDSNSYGYTF
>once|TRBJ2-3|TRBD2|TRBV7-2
TGTGCCAGCAGCTTTTGGGACGGGGGGGGAAATACGCAGTATTTT
CASSFWDGGGNTQYF
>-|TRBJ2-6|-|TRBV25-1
TGTGCCAGCAGTTCAGGGGGGTCTGGGGCCAACGTCCTGACTTTC
CASSSGGSGANVLTF
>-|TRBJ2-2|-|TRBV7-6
TGTGCCAGCAGCTTCTCCACCGGGGAGCTGTTTTTT
CASSFSTGELFF
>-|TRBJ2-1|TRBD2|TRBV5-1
TGCGCCAGCAGCATCGGACTAGCGGGAGGAGTCTACAATGAGCAGTTCTTC
CASSIGLAGGVYNEQFF
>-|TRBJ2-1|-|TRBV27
TGTGCCAGCAGTTTAACGGGCTCCTACAATGAGCAGTTCTTC
CASSLTGSYNEQFF
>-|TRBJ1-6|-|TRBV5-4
TGTGCCAGCAGCTTGAAACAGTATAATTCACCCCTCCACTTT
CASSLKQYNSPLHF
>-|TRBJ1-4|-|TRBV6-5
TGTGCCAGCAGCTTACAGGGTTTTAATGAAAAACTGTTTTTT
CASSLQGFNEKLFF
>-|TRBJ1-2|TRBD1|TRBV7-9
TGTGCCAGCAGCTTAGGAGGGACAGGGGAAGGGGACTATGGCTACACCTTC
CASSLGGTGEGDYGYTF
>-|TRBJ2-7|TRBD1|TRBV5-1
TGCGCCAGCAGCTGGGGAGTGGACAGGGTCTTGAACGAGCAGTACTTC
CASSWGVDRVLNEQYF
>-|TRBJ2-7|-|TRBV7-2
TGTGCCAGCAGCCCCCGCGCACTACCTTACGAGCAGTACTTC
CASSPRALPYEQYF
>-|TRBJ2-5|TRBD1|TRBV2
TGTGCCAGCAGTGTAGGGACAGGGATGGAGACCCAGTACTTC
CASSVGTGMETQYF
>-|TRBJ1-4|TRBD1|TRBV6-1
TGTGCCAGCAGAAGACAGGGGGCGCATGAAAAACTGTTTTTT
CASRRQGAHEKLFF
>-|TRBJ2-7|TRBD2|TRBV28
TGTGCCAGCAGTGGCCGGGGGGTAAAGGGAAGGCGGTACGAGCAGTACTTC
CASSGRGVKGRRYEQYF
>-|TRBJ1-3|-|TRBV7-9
TGTGCCAGCAGCTTAAGAGGGCGAGGAAACACCATATATTTT
CASSLRGRGNTIYF
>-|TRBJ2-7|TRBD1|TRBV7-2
TGTGCCAGCAGCTTGGGACAGGGGTTCCACGAGCAGTACTTC
CASSLGQGFHEQYF
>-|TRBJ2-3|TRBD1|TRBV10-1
TGCGCCAGCTGCATGTACAGGGGACCCTCTCACGGCACAGATACGCAGTATTTT
CASCMYRGPSHGTDTQYF
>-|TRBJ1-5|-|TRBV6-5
TGTGCCAGCAGTAATAAACAGCCCCAGCATTTT
CASSNKQPQHF
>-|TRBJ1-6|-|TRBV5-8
TGTGCCAGCGGGGCTGGAGATTCACCCCTCCACTTT
CASGAGDSPLHF
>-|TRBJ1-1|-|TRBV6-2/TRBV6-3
TGTGCCAGCAGTTACCCCGGCGGGGGAGCTTTCTTT
CASSYPGGGAFF
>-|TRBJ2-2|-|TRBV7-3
TGTGCCAATCAAAATCAATCCCGGGCGAACACCGGGGAGCTGTTTTTT
CANQNQSRANTGELFF
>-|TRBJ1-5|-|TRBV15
TGTGCCACCAGCAGAGATCCCCGGGCGGAGGTCCAGCATTTT
CATSRDPRAEVQHF
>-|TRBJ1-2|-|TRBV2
TGTGCCAGCAGTGATCGCAGCGCTAACTATGGCTACACCTTC
CASSDRSANYGYTF
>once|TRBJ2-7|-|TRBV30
TGTGCCTGTCCGCATGGGAGCTCCTACGAGCAGTACTTC
CACPHGSSYEQYF
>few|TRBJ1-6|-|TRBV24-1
TGTGCCACCAGTGATTGGGCCAGGGTCAATTCACCCCTCCACTTT
CATSDWARVNSPLHF
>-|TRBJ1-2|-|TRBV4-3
TGCGCCAGCAGCCAAGCCCTCGGGTCCACCATTCTCTATGGCTACACCTTC
CASSQALGSTILYGYTF
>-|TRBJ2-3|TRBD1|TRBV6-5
TGTGCCAGCATGACTAAGACAGGGCTCCCAGATACGCAGTATTTT
CASMTKTGLPDTQYF
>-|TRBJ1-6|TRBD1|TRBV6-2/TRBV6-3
TGTGCCAGCAGTGGACAGGGCGGGGATAATTCACCCCTCCACTTT
CASSGQGGDNSPLHF
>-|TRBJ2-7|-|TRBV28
TGTGCCAGCAGTTTAAAGGGGGTTAGAAACGAGCAGTACTTC
CASSLKGVRNEQYF
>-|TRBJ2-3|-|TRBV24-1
TGTGCCACCAGTGATCCCCGAGTCAAGAACACAGATACGCAGTATTTT
CATSDPRVKNTDTQYF
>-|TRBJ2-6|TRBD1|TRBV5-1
TGCGCCAGCAGCCCGGCCGGGACAGGCCGCTCTGGGGCCAACGTCCTGACTTTC
CASSPAGTGRSGANVLTF
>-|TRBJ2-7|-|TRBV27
TGTGCCAGCAACTACTGTACTAGGATCTACGAGCAGTACTTC
CASNYCTRIYEQYF
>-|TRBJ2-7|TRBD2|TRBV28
TGTGCCAGCAGTTTAGCTAGCGGTACCTACGAGCAGTACTTC
CASSLASGTYEQYF
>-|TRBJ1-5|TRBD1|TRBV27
TGTGCCAGCAGTCCCAGACAGGGGGGACAGCCCCAGCATTTT
CASSPRQGGQPQHF
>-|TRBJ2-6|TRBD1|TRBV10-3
TGTGCCAGCCGGGACAGGACAGTATCTGGGGCCAACGTCCTGACTTTC
CASRDRTVSGANVLTF
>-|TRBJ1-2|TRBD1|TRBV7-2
TGTGCCAGCAGCCGAACAGACAGGGCTGGCTACACCTTC
CASSRTDRAGYTF
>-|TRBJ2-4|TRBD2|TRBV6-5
TGTGCCAGCAGGGCGGGGGGTGACATTCAGTACTTC
CASRAGGDIQYF
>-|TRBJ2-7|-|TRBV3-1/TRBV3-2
TGTGCCAGCAGCCAAGACGGGGGGCGAGGCAACGAGCAGTACTTC
CASSQDGGRGNEQYF
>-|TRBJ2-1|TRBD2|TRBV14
TGTGCCAGCAGCCAAGGGACCACACTAGCGGGAGCTGTGGATGAGCAGTTCTTC
CASSQGTTLAGAVDEQFF
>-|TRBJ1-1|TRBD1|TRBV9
TGTGCCAGCAGCGTAGGTCCAGGGACAGGGAACACTGAAGCTTTCTTT
CASSVGPGTGNTEAFF
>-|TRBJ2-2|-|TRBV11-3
TGTGCCAGCAGCTCCACCGGGGCTAGCGCCGGGGAGCTGTTTTTT
CASSSTGASAGELFF
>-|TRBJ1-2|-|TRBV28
TGTGCCAGCAAAGAACCAGGGCTCTACTATGGCTACACCTTC
CASKEPGLYYGYTF
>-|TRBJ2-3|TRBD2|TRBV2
TGTGCCAGCAGTGGACTAGCATCCTCCCATACGCAGTATTTT
CASSGLASSHTQYF
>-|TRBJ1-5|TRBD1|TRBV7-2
TGTGCCAGCAATTTATTTGGGCAGGGGGATCAGCCCCAGCATTTT
CASNLFGQGDQPQHF
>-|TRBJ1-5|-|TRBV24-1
TGTGCCACCAATGGCAATAGCAATCAGCCCCAGCATTTT
CATNGNSNQPQHF